The 23 T cell receptor beta chains given below trace back to one sample, sequenced in a study of blood T cell repertoires in COVID-19. Method: immunoSEQ multiplex PCR; TCRdb's copy keeps in-frame clones and lacks some. The sample has over 130,000 clones, about 85% seen once; the top ten hold roughly 4.5%. The sequenced sample consisted of peripheral blood. Receptor source: a woman aged 60-70 years with active or convalescent COVID-19.

V is TRBV5-4 and J is TRBJ2-3; 10 nucleotides align to TRBD2. Germline CDR1 SGHNT, CDR2 YYREEE (reference sequence). V lost 1 base and J lost 6; bases outside the gene matches: 8. There are 16 residues in the CDR3. This CDR3 reads CASSLSPSGGADTQYF. The CDR3 region has the DNA TGTGCCAGCAGCTTGTCTCCTAGCGGGGGAGCGGATACGCAGTATTTT.

This clone has a single count. The J gene is TRBJ2-6, the V gene TRBV9; possibly TRBD1 for D (5 bases). Germline loops: CDR1 SGDLS, CDR2 YYNGEE. This CDR3 is 19 amino acids long. V was trimmed by 0 bases and J by 1 base, leaving 17 bases between them. The CDR3 bases are TGTGCCAGCAGCGTAGAAGGGGTCAGGGCCGTTTCTGGGGCCAACGTCCTGACTTTC. Protein sequence: CASSVEGVRAVSGANVLTF.

This chain joins TRBV19 and TRBJ1-6; no clear D gene. This CDR3 comprises 14 residues. Germline assignment: CDR1 LNHDA and CDR2 SQIVND (reference sequence). Trimming removed 4 bases from V and 7 bases from J, with 11 bases in between. The CDR3 reads CASSTWQTNSPLHF. CDR3 sequence (DNA): TGTGCCAGTAGTACGTGGCAGACAAATTCACCCCTCCACTTT.

This rearrangement joins TRBV24-1 to TRBJ2-1; no definite D call. Germline values: CDR1 KGHDR, CDR2 SFDVKD. The CDR3 consists of 15 residues. V lost 2 bases to trimming and J lost 5 bases, with 12 bases between them. CDR3 in DNA: TGTGCCACCAGTGATTCACAGTTCCGCCACAATGAGCAGTTCTTC. Protein: CATSDSQFRHNEQFF.

Concerning this clone itself: This CDR3 is also generated by other DNA sequences in the sample. The genes are TRBV18 and TRBJ1-3; TRBD1 matches at 8 bases. The CDR3 has 16 residues. The ends lost 2 bases at V and 0 bases at J; junction bases unmatched: 3. The V gene's germline CDR1 is KGHSH and CDR2 LQKENI. CDR3 nucleotides: TGTGCCAGCTCACCAGGACAGGGTGGCTCTGGAAACACCATATATTTT. Residues: CASSPGQGGSGNTIYF.

Regarding this clone: One end of the junction does not line up with germline, which may come from a read error. The genes are TRBV6-5 and TRBJ1-3; D is undetermined. The CDR3 loop spans 11 amino acids. Looked up from germline, CDR1 is MNHEY and CDR2 is SVGAGI. CDR3 nucleotide sequence: TGTGCCAGCAGTTCTACTTGGGCAGTGGCATTT. It yields the protein CASSSTWAVAF.

The chain employs TRBV6-6 and TRBJ1-6; a weak D match, TRBD1 (5 bases). Trimming removed 2 bases from V and 7 bases from J, with 9 bases in between. Germline lookup yields CDR1 MNHNY and CDR2 SVGAGI (reference sequence). The CDR3 loop spans 14 amino acids. CDR3 bases: TGTGCCAGCAGTTACGAAAGGGGAAATTCACCCCTCCACTTT. Residues: CASSYERGNSPLHF.

This clone appeared a few times. The rearrangement links TRBV11-2 to TRBJ2-7, with 9 bases aligning to TRBD1. This CDR3 region has 14 residues. Per germline, CDR1 SGHAT and CDR2 FQNNGV. V lost 5 bases and J lost 6; bases outside the gene matches: 8. CDR3 nucleotide sequence: TGTGCCAGCAGCCAGTACAGGGGGCTGGGCGAGCAGTACTTC. It is translated as CASSQYRGLGEQYF.

The V call is TRBV10-3, the J call TRBJ1-2, with D tentatively TRBD1 (5 bases). Trimming took off 1 base at V and 0 bases at J, with 9 bases between the two ends. The CDR3 loop spans 15 amino acids. Germline CDR1 and CDR2: ENHRY and SYGVKD. As DNA, the CDR3 is TGTGCCATCAGTGAGTGGGGGACTCCTAACTATGGCTACACCTTC. This encodes CAISEWGTPNYGYTF.

The chain uses TRBV7-9 and TRBJ2-1, with D uncertain. Germline V gives CDR1 SEHNR, CDR2 FQNEAQ (reference sequence). Trimming took 4 bases from V and 7 from J, leaving 8 bases between them. The CDR3 sequence is 12 residues long. DNA for the CDR3: TGTGCCAGCAGCTCACTCTCTAATGAGCAGTTCTTC. Translating it yields CASSSLSNEQFF. The variable domain in full, with the rest retrieved from reference TRBV7-9 and TRBJ2-1, is DTGVSQNPRHKITKRGQNVTFRCDPISEHNRLYWYRQTLGQGPEFLTYFQNEAQLEKSRLLSDRFSAERPKGSFSTLEIQRTEQGDSAMYLCASSSLSNEQFFGPGTRLTVL.

The CDR3 DNA sequence: TGCGCCAGCAGCTGGGCCGCGGGCAGATCCTACGAGCAGTACTTC. Its translation: CASSWAAGRSYEQYF. The chain recombines TRBV5-1 with TRBJ2-7, with TRBD2 as a possible D gene (5 bases). With 3 bases removed from V and 1 base from J, the gap between germline ends came to 14 bases. CDR1 and CDR2 from the germline V gene are SGHRS and YFSETQ. The CDR3 is 15 residues long.

This clone was counted only a few times. CDR3 DNA sequence: TGCGCCAGCAGCCAATCATTTTCAGGGGCCTATGGCTACACCTTC. Residues: CASSQSFSGAYGYTF. The chain links TRBV4-3 to TRBJ1-2; possible D gene TRBD1, 6 bases. Germline V lookup: CDR1 LGHNA, CDR2 YSLEER. The germline V and J ends were trimmed by 2 bases and 4 bases, with 14 bases remaining between them. This CDR3 comprises 15 residues.

The chain combines TRBV29-1 with TRBJ2-5; TRBD2 matches 8 bases. The germline V gene encodes CDR1 SQVTM and CDR2 ANQGSEA. This CDR3 comprises 14 residues. Unmatched junction bases numbered 9, after V lost 4 bases and J lost 5 bases. The CDR3 DNA is TGCAGCGTTGGACGAGCGGGGGAACGGGAGACCCAGTACTTC. This codes for CSVGRAGERETQYF.

Only a few counts were recorded for this clone. The germline gene is not matched at one end of the junction; a read error may be the cause. The V call is TRBV15, the J call TRBJ2-1; possibly TRBD1 for D (6 bases). The germline V gene has CDR1 LNHNV and CDR2 YYDKDF (reference sequence). This CDR3 has 13 residues. The CDR3 reads CATSRDLGALVIF. CDR3 DNA sequence: TGTGCCACCAGCAGAGATTTGGGGGCTCTGGTGATCTTC.

J is TRBJ1-5 and V is TRBV7-8; D is ambiguous. CDR1 and CDR2 from the germline V gene are SGHVS and FQNEAQ. The length of the CDR3 is 13 residues. Trimming took 2 bases from V and 9 from J, leaving 11 bases between them. The CDR3 is CASSLTAARPQHF. CDR3 bases: TGTGCCAGCAGCTTAACGGCGGCGCGGCCCCAGCATTTT.

The rearrangement uses TRBV19 and TRBJ1-1; D ambiguous. Germline V lookup: CDR1 LNHDA, CDR2 SQIVND (reference sequence). Trimming took 3 bases from V and 0 from J, leaving 5 bases between them. The CDR3 totals 13 residues. The CDR3 protein is CASSINLNTEAFF. In nucleotides, the CDR3 is TGTGCCAGTAGTATCAATTTGAACACTGAAGCTTTCTTT.

The chain uses TRBV3-1 (or the pseudogene TRBV3-2) and TRBJ1-1; tentative D call: TRBD1 (5 bases). The germline gives CDR1 LGHDT, CDR2 YNNKEL (reference sequence). Trimming cost V 5 bases and J 1 base, with 11 bases left between them. CDR3 length equals 14 residues. The DNA of the CDR3 is TGTGCCAGCAGCTGGACCGGGGGGAACACTGAAGCTTTCTTT. Amino acid sequence: CASSWTGGNTEAFF.

The CDR3 protein is CASSYGTGQYEQYF. The CDR3 DNA reads as TGTGCCAGCAGTTACGGGACAGGGCAATACGAGCAGTACTTC. The chain uses TRBV6-5 and TRBJ2-7; 9 bases fit TRBD1. The CDR3 runs 14 residues. The V gene end was trimmed by 2 bases and the J gene end by 4 bases; junction bases not matched to a gene: 3. Germline CDR1 and CDR2: MNHEY and SVGAGI.

The chain joins TRBV10-3 to TRBJ1-2; the match to TRBD1 covers 10 bases. The CDR3 totals 13 residues. The V gene's germline CDR1 is ENHRY and CDR2 SYGVKD. Trimming cost V 6 bases and J 3 bases; bases outside gene matches: 1. The CDR3 reads CAIRGTGDYGYTF. CDR3 coding DNA: TGTGCCATCAGAGGGACAGGGGACTATGGCTACACCTTC.

The genes are TRBV18 and TRBJ1-4; 8 positions agree with TRBD1. Per germline, CDR1 KGHSH and CDR2 LQKENI. CDR3 length: 14 residues. With V trimmed by 2 bases and J by 7 bases, 3 bases remained unmatched. The CDR3 DNA sequence: TGTGCCAGCTCACCAACAGGGGGAGGTGAAAAACTGTTTTTT. Translation: CASSPTGGGEKLFF. Drawing the rest from reference TRBV18 and TRBJ1-4, the complete variable domain is NAGVMQNPRHLVRRRGQEARLRCSPMKGHSHVYWYRQLPEEGLKFMVYLQKENIIDESGMPKERFSAEFPKEGPSILRIQQVVRGDSAAYFCASSPTGGGEKLFFGSGTQLSVL.

This chain joins TRBV6-2 or TRBV6-3 and TRBJ2-3; D is possibly TRBD2 (6 bases). V lost 5 bases and J 4 bases, leaving 13 bases between the germline ends. The CDR3 is made up of 14 amino acids. CDR1 and CDR2 (germline): MNHEY, SVGEGT. CDR3 residues: CASSRTDYSDTQYF. In DNA form, the CDR3 reads TGTGCCAGCAGTCGAACGGACTATTCAGATACGCAGTATTTT.

This chain uses TRBV7-6 with TRBJ2-7; D is ambiguous. The germline V gene has CDR1 SGHVS and CDR2 FNYEAQ. The CDR3 totals 15 residues. The V gene lost 1 base and the J gene lost 2 bases, with 12 bases spanning the gap. The CDR3 region has the DNA TGTGCCAGCAGCTTAGATGCGGTTAGCCCCTACGAGCAGTACTTC. Protein: CASSLDAVSPYEQYF.

This chain connects TRBV5-4 to TRBJ2-3; TRBD2 matches at 10 bases. Losses at the gene ends were 1 base for V and 6 bases for J; bases not matched to a gene: 2. The germline V gene encodes CDR1 SGHNT and CDR2 YYREEE (reference sequence). CDR3 size: 14 residues. CDR3 amino acids: CASSLSSGGDTQYF. The CDR3 DNA follows: TGTGCCAGCAGCTTGAGTAGCGGGGGGGATACGCAGTATTTT.